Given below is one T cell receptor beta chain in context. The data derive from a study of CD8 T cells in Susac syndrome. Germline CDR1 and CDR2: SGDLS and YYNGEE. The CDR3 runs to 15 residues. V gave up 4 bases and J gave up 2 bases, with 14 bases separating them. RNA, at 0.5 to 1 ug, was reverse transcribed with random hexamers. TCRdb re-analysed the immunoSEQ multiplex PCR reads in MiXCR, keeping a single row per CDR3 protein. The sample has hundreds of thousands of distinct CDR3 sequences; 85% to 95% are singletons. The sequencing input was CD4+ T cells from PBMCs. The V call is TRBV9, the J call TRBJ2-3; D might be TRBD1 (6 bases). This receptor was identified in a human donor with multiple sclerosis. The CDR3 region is CASSPGQLVTDTQYF. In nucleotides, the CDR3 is TGTGCCAGCAGCCCAGGACAGCTTGTCACAGATACGCAGTATTTT.